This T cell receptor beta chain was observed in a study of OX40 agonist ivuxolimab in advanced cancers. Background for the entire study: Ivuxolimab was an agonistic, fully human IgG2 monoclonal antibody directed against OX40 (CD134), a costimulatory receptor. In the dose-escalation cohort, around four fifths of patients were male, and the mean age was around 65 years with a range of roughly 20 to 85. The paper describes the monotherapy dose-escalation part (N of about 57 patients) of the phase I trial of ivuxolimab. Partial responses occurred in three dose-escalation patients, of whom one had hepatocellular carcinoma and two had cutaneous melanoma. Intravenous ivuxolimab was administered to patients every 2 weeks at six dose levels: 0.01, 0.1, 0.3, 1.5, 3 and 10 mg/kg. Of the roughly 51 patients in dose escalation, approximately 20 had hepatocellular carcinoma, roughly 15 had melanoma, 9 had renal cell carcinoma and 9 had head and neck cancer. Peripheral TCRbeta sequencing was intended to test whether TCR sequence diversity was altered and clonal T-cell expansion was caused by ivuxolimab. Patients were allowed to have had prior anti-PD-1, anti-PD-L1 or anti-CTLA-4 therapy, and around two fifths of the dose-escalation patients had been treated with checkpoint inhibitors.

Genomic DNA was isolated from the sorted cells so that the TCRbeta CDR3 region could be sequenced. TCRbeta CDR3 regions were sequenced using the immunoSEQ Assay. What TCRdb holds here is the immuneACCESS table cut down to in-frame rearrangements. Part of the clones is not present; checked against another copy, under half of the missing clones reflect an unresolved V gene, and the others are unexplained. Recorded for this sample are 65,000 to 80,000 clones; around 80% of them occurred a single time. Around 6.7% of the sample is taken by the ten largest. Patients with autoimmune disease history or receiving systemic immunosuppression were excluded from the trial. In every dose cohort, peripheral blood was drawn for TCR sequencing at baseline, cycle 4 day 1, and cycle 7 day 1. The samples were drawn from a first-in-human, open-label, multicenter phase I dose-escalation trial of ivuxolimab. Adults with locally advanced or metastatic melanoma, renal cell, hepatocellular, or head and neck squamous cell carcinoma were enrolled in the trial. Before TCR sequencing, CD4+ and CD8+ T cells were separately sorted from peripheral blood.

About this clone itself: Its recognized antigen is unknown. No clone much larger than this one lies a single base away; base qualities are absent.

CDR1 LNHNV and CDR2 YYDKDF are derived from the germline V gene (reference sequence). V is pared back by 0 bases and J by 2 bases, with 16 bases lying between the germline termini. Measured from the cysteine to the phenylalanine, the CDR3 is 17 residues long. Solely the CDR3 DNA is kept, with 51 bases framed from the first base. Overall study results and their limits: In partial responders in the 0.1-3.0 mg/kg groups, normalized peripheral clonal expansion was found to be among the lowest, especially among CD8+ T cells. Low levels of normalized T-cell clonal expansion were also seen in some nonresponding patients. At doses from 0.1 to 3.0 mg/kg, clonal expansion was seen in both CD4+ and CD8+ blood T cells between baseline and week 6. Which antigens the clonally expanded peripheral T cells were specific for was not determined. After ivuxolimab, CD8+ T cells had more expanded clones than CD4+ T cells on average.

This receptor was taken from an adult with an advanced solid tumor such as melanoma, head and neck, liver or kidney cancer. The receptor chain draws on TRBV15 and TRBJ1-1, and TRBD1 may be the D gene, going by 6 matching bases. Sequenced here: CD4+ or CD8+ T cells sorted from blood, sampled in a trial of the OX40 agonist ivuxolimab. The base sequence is TGTGCCACCAGCAGAGAGCGGACAGCCAGGGGAAACACTGAAGCTTTCTTT. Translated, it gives CATSRERTARGNTEAFF. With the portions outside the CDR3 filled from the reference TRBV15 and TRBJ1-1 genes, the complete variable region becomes DAMVIQNPRYQVTQFGKPVTLSCSQTLNHNVMYWYQQKSSQAPKLLFHYYDKDFNNEADTPDNFQSRRPNTSFCFLDIRSPGLGDTAMYLCATSRERTARGNTEAFFGQGTRLTVV.